The 11 T cell receptor beta chains reported below all come from one sample, sequenced in a study of CD8 T cells in Susac syndrome. Random hexamers were used to reverse transcribe roughly 0.45 to 1 ug of RNA. TCRdb re-derived calls from the immunoSEQ multiplex PCR reads in MiXCR, one entry per CDR3 protein. The sample comprises 100,000 to 150,000 distinct CDR3 sequences, about 95% of which are singletons, and 0.25% to 0.3% rests with the top ten. Material: CD8+ T cells from PBMCs. Receptor source: a human donor with Susac syndrome.

The count of this clonotype is one. The J gene is TRBJ1-1, the V gene TRBV6-5; possibly TRBD1 for D (6 bases). Trimming stripped 2 bases from V and 1 base from J, with 11 bases between. This CDR3 has 15 amino acids. Germline V gene lookup returns CDR1 MNHEY and CDR2 SVGAGI. In DNA form, the CDR3 reads TGTGCCAGCAGTTACCACAGGGAAAAGAACACTGAAGCTTTCTTT. Translating it yields CASSYHREKNTEAFF.

The CDR3 is CASSLRGSDRGYGYTF. The CDR3 DNA reads TGCGCCAGCAGCTTGAGGGGTTCGGACAGGGGATATGGCTACACCTTC. J is TRBJ1-2 and V is TRBV5-1; 9 nucleotides align to TRBD1. Germline trimming cut 1 base from V and 5 bases from J; bases unmatched to any gene: 9. CDR1 is SGHRS and CDR2 is YFSETQ in the germline V gene. The CDR3 is 16 amino acids.

CDR3 in amino acids: CASSIQGWNEQYF. CDR3 coding DNA: TGTGCCAGCAGTATACAGGGGTGGAACGAGCAGTACTTC. This rearrangement joins TRBV6-1 to TRBJ2-7; 7 bases map to TRBD1. CDR1 is MNHNS, CDR2 SASEGT, per germline. Trimming cost V 5 bases and J 5 bases; bases outside gene matches: 6. CDR3 size: 13 residues.

The chain joins TRBV9 to TRBJ2-7; D is ambiguous. CDR3 size: 14 residues. V gave up 0 bases and J gave up 2 bases, with 9 bases separating them. Germline V lookup: CDR1 SGDLS, CDR2 YYNGEE. The CDR3 sequence is CASSVGDSPYEQYF. DNA of the CDR3: TGTGCCAGCAGCGTAGGGGATTCCCCCTACGAGCAGTACTTC.

This sequence joins TRBV20-1 and TRBJ2-7, with D unclear. The V gene's germline CDR1 is DFQATT and CDR2 SNEGSKA (reference sequence). Trimming took 0 bases from V and 0 from J, leaving 12 bases between them. CDR3 size: 15 residues. CDR3 residues: CSARDETFSSYEQYF. As DNA, the CDR3 is TGCAGTGCTAGAGATGAAACCTTCAGCTCCTACGAGCAGTACTTC.

The CDR3 DNA is TGTGCCAGCGTGGTCGCCAGGGGACCGCTCCATGGCTACACCTTC. It yields the protein CASVVARGPLHGYTF. The chain employs TRBV6-6 and TRBJ1-2, with a tentative D call TRBD1 (6 bases). The CDR3 is 15 residues long. Germline lookup yields CDR1 MNHNY and CDR2 SVGAGI (reference sequence). V lost 8 bases to trimming and J lost 6 bases, with 22 bases between them.

This CDR3 is CASSHPGTSSTDTQYF. The CDR3, as DNA: TGTGCCAGCAGCCACCCCGGGACAAGTAGCACAGATACGCAGTATTTT. The chain employs TRBV4-2 and TRBJ2-3; possibly TRBD1 for D (6 bases). Germline CDR1 and CDR2: LGHNA and YNFKEQ. V was shortened by 3 bases and J by 0 bases, with 13 bases between the two germline ends. This CDR3 region has 16 residues.

This sequence joins TRBV13 and TRBJ2-1; D remains ambiguous. Germline V gene data show CDR1 as PRHDT and CDR2 as FYEKMQ (reference sequence). The CDR3 extends over 15 amino acids. V lost 4 bases and J lost 0, with 10 bases in between. CDR3: CASSSLGLSYNEQFF. Here the CDR3 DNA reads TGTGCCAGCAGCTCATTGGGCCTCTCCTACAATGAGCAGTTCTTC.

This clonotype has just a few counts. The chain uses TRBV7-2 and TRBJ2-7, with 7 bases that match TRBD1. V lost 5 bases and J lost 4; bases outside the gene matches: 8. Germline CDR1 is SGHTA and CDR2 is FQGNSA. The CDR3 extends over 14 amino acids. The CDR3 is CASSPRQGSYEQYF. CDR3 sequence (DNA): TGTGCCAGCAGCCCCCGACAGGGCAGTTACGAGCAGTACTTC. Filled out from reference TRBV7-2 and TRBJ2-7, the complete variable domain reads GAGVSQSPSNKVTEKGKDVELRCDPISGHTALYWYRQSLGQGLEFLIYFQGNSAPDKSGLPSDRFSAERTGGSVSTLTIQRTQQEDSAVYLCASSPRQGSYEQYFGPGTRLTVT.

This chain joins TRBV20-1 and TRBJ1-2, with 8 bases that match TRBD1. J gave up 3 bases and V 0 bases, and 9 bases lay outside the gene matches. This CDR3 has 16 residues. Germline assignment: CDR1 DFQATT and CDR2 SNEGSKA (reference sequence). The CDR3 region is CSARDNGDRSHYGYTF. The CDR3 bases are TGCAGTGCTAGAGATAACGGGGACAGGTCCCACTATGGCTACACCTTC.

This rearrangement joins TRBV5-1 to TRBJ1-2, with TRBD1 matching 7 bases. The trim removed 8 bases at V and 0 bases at J, leaving 4 bases unmatched. Germline values: CDR1 SGHRS, CDR2 YFSETQ. The CDR3 contains 13 residues. CDR3: CASSGTANYGYTF. CDR3 bases: TGCGCCAGTTCGGGGACAGCTAACTATGGCTACACCTTC.